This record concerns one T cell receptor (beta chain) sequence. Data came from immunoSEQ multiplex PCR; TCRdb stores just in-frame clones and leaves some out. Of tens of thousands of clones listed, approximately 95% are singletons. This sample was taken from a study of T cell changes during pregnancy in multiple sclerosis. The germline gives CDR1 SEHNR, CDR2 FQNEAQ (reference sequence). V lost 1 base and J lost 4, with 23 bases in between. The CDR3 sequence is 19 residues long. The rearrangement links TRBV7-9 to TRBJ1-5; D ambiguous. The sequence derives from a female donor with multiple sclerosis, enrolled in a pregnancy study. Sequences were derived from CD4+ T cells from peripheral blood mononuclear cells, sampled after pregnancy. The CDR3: CASSLGHLGGGIGNQPQHF. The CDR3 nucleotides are TGTGCCAGCAGCTTAGGACACCTCGGTGGAGGAATTGGGAATCAGCCCCAGCATTTT.